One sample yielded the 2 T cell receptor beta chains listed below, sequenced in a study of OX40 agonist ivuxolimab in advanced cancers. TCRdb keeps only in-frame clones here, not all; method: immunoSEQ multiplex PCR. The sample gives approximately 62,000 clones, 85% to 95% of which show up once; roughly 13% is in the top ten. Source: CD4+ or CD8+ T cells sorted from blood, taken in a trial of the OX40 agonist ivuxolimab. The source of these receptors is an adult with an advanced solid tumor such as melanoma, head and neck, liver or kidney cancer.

The CDR3 DNA follows: TGCGCCAGCAGCTTGAGGGACAGCTCCTACGAGCAGTACTTC. Its protein is CASSLRDSSYEQYF. The J gene is TRBJ2-7, the V gene TRBV5-1; 7 nucleotides match TRBD1. The CDR3 covers 14 residues. Unmatched junction bases numbered 1, after V lost 1 base and J lost 0 bases. Germline V CDR1 and CDR2: SGHRS, YFSETQ.

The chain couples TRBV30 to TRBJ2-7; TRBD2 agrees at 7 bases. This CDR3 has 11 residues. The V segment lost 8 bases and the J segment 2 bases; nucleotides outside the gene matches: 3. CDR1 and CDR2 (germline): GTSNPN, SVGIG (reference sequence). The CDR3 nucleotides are TGTGCCGCAAGCGGGGCCTACGAGCAGTACTTC. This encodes CAASGAYEQYF.